This T cell receptor (beta chain) came from a study of blood T cell repertoires in COVID-19. Across the study: From T cells, B-cell-depleted T cells, or PBMCs came the material, which was cDNA or gDNA.

This CDR3 is built from 13 residues. V was clipped by 2 bases and J by 7 bases; unmatched bases: 1. Germline V lookup: CDR1 SGHTA, CDR2 FQGTGA. Original handling: Nucleated cell number was recorded as an estimate derived from reference gene primer amplification. Libraries were prepared by immunoSEQ multiplex PCR; TCRdb keeps only in-frame clonotypes and omits some of them. V and J calls and clone size are copied from that table; D and trimming were computed from the DNA. The table records under 150,000 clones, about 85% of them present only once. The sample holds one count of this clone. The chain employs TRBV7-3 and TRBJ2-1, with 8 bases that match TRBD1. The TCR comes from a human donor in a cohort sampled during active COVID-19. Sequencing used peripheral blood. The CDR3 coding sequence is TGTGCCAGCAGCTTAGACAGGGGTAATGAGCAGTTCTTC. Protein product: CASSLDRGNEQFF.